A single sample gave rise to the 8 T cell receptor beta chains below, sequenced in a study of blood T cells in healthy people across ages. With a J-beta primer mix and a sample-barcoded 5' primer, a second PCR ran about 6 to 11 cycles. MiXCR was run by TCRdb on the 5' RACE reads, yielding one entry per CDR3 protein. The sample gives about 1,400,000 distinct CDR3 sequences, 42% of which show up once; roughly 7.7% is in the top ten. Sequenced sample: blood. The receptor set was obtained from a woman between 18 and 29 years old in good health.

J is TRBJ1-5 and V is TRBV12-3 or TRBV12-4; D is unclear. The V gene lost 6 bases and the J gene lost 3 bases, with 15 bases spanning the gap. This CDR3 is 15 amino acids long. CDR3 DNA: TGTGCCAGCAGCCTACCCGGGCCTACCAATCAGCCCCAGCATTTT. It yields the protein CASSLPGPTNQPQHF.

This chain connects TRBV4-2 to TRBJ2-7, with 10 bases matching TRBD2. The CDR3 spans 17 residues. From germline, CDR1 is LGHNA and CDR2 YNFKEQ. V lost 0 bases and J lost 7; bases outside the gene matches: 12. Here the CDR3 DNA reads TGTGCCAGCAGCCAAGAGTCCCAGCGGGGGGGTTGGAATGAGCAGTACTTC. It yields the protein CASSQESQRGGWNEQYF.

This clonotype occurred a few times. J is TRBJ2-7 and V is TRBV21-1. The end of the DNA is better explained by TRBJ2-5, so the J call may be wrong. TRBV21-1 is given as a pseudogene. The CDR3 is made up of 15 amino acids. This CDR3 is CASSNGVSWRETQYF. The CDR3 region has the DNA TGTGCCAGCAGCAACGGAGTAAGCTGGCGAGAGACCCAGTACTTC.

This clonotype was found a few times. V usage is TRBV12-3 or TRBV12-4 and J usage is TRBJ2-3; no firm D call. This CDR3 region has 14 residues. V lost 6 bases, J lost 1 base, and 11 bases lay in between. The CDR3 nucleotides read TGTGCCAGCAGACTGGCAGGTCGCACAGATACGCAGTATTTT. This codes for CASRLAGRTDTQYF.

The CDR3 here is CASSLQDSLTKEEQYF. Written as DNA, the CDR3 is TGTGCCAGCAGCCTCCAGGACAGCCTGACCAAGGAAGAGCAGTACTTC. The chain couples TRBV6-1 to TRBJ2-4, with TRBD1 as a possible D gene (6 bases). The CDR3 runs to 16 residues. CDR1 and CDR2 from the germline V gene are MNHNS and SASEGT. Trimming took 6 bases from V and 13 from J, leaving 28 bases between them.

The CDR3 loop is CSARDYGKSAYEQYF. CDR3 in DNA: TGCAGTGCTAGAGATTACGGCAAGTCCGCCTACGAGCAGTACTTC. V is TRBV20-1 and J is TRBJ2-7; D is unclear. CDR3 size: 15 residues. Germline lookup yields CDR1 DFQATT and CDR2 SNEGSKA (reference sequence). V was clipped by 0 bases and J by 2 bases, with 14 bases between them.

The chain recombines TRBV7-6 with TRBJ2-4; D is possibly TRBD2 (5 bases). The tail of the sequence fits TRBJ2-5 better, so the J call may be wrong. The length of the CDR3 is 13 residues. Germline values: CDR1 SGHVS, CDR2 FNYEAQ. For the CDR3, the DNA is TGTGCCAGCAGCCGATACCCCGCGGGGACCCAGTACTTC. This gives the protein CASSRYPAGTQYF.

V gene TRBV20-1 combines with J gene TRBJ1-2; tentatively, D is TRBD1 (6 bases). V lost 3 bases to trimming and J lost 2 bases, with 16 bases between them. CDR3 length: 15 residues. CDR1 is DFQATT, CDR2 SNEGSKA, per germline (reference sequence). In DNA form, the CDR3 reads TGCAGTGCTAGCGTTAAACCGGGACACAACTATGGCTACACCTTC. It is translated as CSASVKPGHNYGYTF.